This T cell receptor (beta chain) originates from a study of long-term antiretroviral therapy in people with HIV. Findings of the study overall: The study collected no data on ART adherence, viral resistance or therapy changes. Comparison with controls showed narrower CDR3 length ranges in HIV repertoires.

CDR3 length: 15 residues. The ends were cut back, 0 bases at V and 6 bases at J, with 10 bases in the middle. Germline assignment: CDR1 SGHRS and CDR2 YFSETQ. In the case of this clone: Its antigen remains unidentified.

At the survey level, the v3.0 immunoSEQ assay was run. For every sample, sequencing targeted about 40,000-50,000 T-cell genomes. The data were produced by immunoSEQ multiplex PCR, yet TCRdb's version contains in-frame clones alone and is incomplete. This sample has about 4,800 clones, with more than 75% found just once. This TCR came from a woman aged 45-60 years with HIV. This specimen consisted of unsorted PBMCs, obtained 1.3 years after starting antiretroviral therapy. The chain couples TRBV5-1 to TRBJ1-6; tentative D call: TRBD1 (6 bases). DNA of the CDR3: TGCGCCAGCAGCTTGGAGGGGGTGTTTAATTCACCCCTCCACTTT. Its protein product is CASSLEGVFNSPLHF.